The following is a T cell receptor beta chain sequence with its context. The data stem from a study of shared clonotypes between healthy human individuals. The CDR3 contains 17 residues. Germline loops: CDR1 SGHTA, CDR2 FQGNSA. The V segment lost 0 bases and the J segment 6 bases; nucleotides outside the gene matches: 10. Produced via immunoSEQ multiplex PCR; TCRdb's table is partial and in-frame only. The data contain 2 million to 2.5 million clones, around 95% of them singletons. The chain couples TRBV7-2 to TRBJ1-5; 8 bases fit TRBD1. Material for sequencing was naive CD4+ T cells sorted from blood. Subset described: CD45RA+ positively selected. The TCR was taken from a young man in good health. In DNA, the CDR3 is TGTGCCAGCAGCTTAGCGCTCCAGGGGGCGTCGGGTCAGCCCCAGCATTTT. Translating it yields CASSLALQGASGQPQHF.